This TCR beta chain was identified in a study of blood T cell repertoires in COVID-19. Study information: The cDNA or gDNA used as material had been derived from T cells, B-cell-depleted T cells, or PBMCs.

The CDR3 has 14 amino acids. Trimming pared 8 bases from V and 8 bases from J, leaving 18 bases between. Germline CDR1 is MNHEY and CDR2 is SVGAGI. Participant ages covered roughly 18 to 89 years across around 25 US areas. Cohorts were based on clinical histories the participants reported. Measured with immunoSEQ multiplex PCR; TCRdb has only the in-frame clones, and not every one. This sample has about 150,000 clones; around four fifths occur once, and the top ten carry around 7%. The chain couples TRBV6-5 to TRBJ1-4; maybe TRBD1 (6 bases). The sample taken for sequencing was PBMCs or T cells enriched from blood (not recorded which). The clonotype comes from a man between 45 and 60 years old who had recovered from COVID-19. CDR3 DNA sequence: TGTGCCAGCGGCCCCCCGGGGGGCGAGGAAAAACTGTTTTTT. Protein product: CASGPPGGEEKLFF.